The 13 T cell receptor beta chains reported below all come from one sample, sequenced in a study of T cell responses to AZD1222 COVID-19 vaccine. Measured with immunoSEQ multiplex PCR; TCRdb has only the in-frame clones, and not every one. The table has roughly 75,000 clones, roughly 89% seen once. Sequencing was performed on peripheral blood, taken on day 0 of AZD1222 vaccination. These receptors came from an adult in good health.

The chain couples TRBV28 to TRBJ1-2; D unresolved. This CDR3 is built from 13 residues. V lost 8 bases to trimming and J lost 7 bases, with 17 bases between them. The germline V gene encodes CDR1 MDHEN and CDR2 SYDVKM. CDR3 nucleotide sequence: TGTGCCAGCGGTCGTGGTGAAGATGGTGGCTACACCTTC. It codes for CASGRGEDGGYTF.

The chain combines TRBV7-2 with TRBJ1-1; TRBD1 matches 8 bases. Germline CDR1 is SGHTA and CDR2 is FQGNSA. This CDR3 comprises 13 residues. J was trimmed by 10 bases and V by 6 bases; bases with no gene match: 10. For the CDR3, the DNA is TGTGCCAGCAGGCTTCTCCCAACAGGGGGAGCTTTCTTT. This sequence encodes CASRLLPTGGAFF.

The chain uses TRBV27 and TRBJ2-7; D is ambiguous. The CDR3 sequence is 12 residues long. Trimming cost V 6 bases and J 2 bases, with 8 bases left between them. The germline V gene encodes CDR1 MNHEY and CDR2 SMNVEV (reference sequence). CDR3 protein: CASSNYPYEQYF. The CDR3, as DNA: TGTGCCAGCAGCAACTACCCCTACGAGCAGTACTTC.

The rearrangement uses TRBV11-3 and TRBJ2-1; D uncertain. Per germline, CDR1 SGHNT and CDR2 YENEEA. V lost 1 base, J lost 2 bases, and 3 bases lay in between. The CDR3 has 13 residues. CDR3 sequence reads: CASSLGPYNEQFF. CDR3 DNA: TGTGCCAGCAGCTTAGGTCCCTACAATGAGCAGTTCTTC.

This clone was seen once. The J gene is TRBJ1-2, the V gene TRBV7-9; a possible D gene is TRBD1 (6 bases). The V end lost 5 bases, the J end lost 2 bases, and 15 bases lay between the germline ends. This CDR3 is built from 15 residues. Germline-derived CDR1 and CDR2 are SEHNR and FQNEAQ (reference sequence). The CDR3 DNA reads TGTGCCAGCAGCACGCACAACAGGGCAAACTATGGCTACACCTTC. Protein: CASSTHNRANYGYTF. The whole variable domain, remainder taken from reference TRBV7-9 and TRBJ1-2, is DTGVSQNPRHKITKRGQNVTFRCDPISEHNRLYWYRQTLGQGPEFLTYFQNEAQLEKSRLLSDRFSAERPKGSFSTLEIQRTEQGDSAMYLCASSTHNRANYGYTFGSGTRLTVV.

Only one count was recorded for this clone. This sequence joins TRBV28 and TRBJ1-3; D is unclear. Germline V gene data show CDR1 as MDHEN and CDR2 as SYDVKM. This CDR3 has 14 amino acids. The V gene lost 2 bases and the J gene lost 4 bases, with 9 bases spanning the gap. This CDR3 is CASSLIEGGNTIYF. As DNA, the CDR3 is TGTGCCAGCAGTTTAATAGAAGGGGGAAACACCATATATTTT. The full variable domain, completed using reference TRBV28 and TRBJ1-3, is DVKVTQSSRYLVKRTGEKVFLECVQDMDHENMFWYRQDPGLGLRLIYFSYDVKMKEKGDIPEGYSVSREKKERFSLILESASTNQTSMYLCASSLIEGGNTIYFGEGSWLTVV.

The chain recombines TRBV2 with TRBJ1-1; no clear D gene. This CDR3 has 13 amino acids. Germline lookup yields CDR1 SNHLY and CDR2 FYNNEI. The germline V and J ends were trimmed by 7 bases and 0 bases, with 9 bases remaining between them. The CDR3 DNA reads TGTGCCAGCAACTTAGACTTGAACACTGAAGCTTTCTTT. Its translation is CASNLDLNTEAFF.

The CDR3: CASSLSGGNYGYTF. The DNA for the CDR3 is TGTGCCAGCAGCTTGTCGGGCGGGAACTATGGCTACACCTTC. The gene calls are TRBV5-4 and TRBJ1-2; D is undetermined. With 1 base removed from V and 2 bases from J, the gap between germline ends came to 9 bases. The CDR3 loop spans 14 amino acids. CDR1 is SGHNT and CDR2 is YYREEE in the germline V gene (reference sequence).

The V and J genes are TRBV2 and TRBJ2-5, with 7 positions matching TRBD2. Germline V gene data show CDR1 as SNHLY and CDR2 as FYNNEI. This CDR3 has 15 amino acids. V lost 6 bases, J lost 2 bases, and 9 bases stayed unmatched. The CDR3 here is CASSPASGAQETQYF. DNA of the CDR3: TGTGCCAGCAGCCCCGCTAGCGGAGCGCAAGAGACCCAGTACTTC.

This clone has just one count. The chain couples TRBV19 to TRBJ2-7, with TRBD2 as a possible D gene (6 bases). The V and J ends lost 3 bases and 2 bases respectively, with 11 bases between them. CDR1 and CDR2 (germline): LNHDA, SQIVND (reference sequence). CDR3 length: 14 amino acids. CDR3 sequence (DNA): TGTGCCAGTAGTATTCAGGGAGGAGCCTACGAGCAGTACTTC. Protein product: CASSIQGGAYEQYF.

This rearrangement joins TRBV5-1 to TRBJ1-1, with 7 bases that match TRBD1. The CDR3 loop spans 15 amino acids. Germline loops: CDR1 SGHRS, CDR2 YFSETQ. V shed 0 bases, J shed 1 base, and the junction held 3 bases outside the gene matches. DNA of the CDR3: TGCGCCAGCAGCTTGGCGACAGGGAGGAACACTGAAGCTTTCTTT. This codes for CASSLATGRNTEAFF.

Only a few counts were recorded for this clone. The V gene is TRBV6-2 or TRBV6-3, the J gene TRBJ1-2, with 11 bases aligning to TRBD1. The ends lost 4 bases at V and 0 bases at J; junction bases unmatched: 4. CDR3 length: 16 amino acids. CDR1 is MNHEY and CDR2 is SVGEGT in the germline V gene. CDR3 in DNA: TGTGCCAGCAGTTCCGGACAGGGGGCGGCTAACTATGGCTACACCTTC. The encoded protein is CASSSGQGAANYGYTF.

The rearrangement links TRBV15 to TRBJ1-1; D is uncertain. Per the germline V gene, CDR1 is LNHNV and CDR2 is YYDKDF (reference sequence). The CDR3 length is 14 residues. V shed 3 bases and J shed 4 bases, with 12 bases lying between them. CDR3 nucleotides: TGTGCCACCAGCAGGCTCTTCCCTAGCACTGAAGCTTTCTTT. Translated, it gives CATSRLFPSTEAFF.